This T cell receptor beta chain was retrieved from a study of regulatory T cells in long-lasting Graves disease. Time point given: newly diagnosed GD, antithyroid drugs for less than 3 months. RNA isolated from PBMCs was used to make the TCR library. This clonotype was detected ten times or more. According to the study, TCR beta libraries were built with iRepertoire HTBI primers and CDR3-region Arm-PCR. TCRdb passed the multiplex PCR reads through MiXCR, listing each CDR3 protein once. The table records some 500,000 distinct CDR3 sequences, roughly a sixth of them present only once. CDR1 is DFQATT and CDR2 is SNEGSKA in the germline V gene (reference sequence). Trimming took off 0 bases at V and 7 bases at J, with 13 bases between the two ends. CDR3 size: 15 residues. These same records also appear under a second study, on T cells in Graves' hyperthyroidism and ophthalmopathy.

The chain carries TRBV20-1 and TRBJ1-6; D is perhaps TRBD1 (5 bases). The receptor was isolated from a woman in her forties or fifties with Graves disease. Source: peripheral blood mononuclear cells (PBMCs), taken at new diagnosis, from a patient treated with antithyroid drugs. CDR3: CSAREGQGGNSPLHF. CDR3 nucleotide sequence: TGCAGTGCTAGAGAGGGCCAGGGTGGAAATTCACCCCTCCACTTT.